This is a list of T cell receptor beta chains from one sample in a study of T-cell memory formation after mild COVID-19. Each CDR3 protein is one row after TCRdb ran MiXCR on the 5' RACE reads. The data hold approximately 48,000 distinct CDR3 sequences, with roughly 7% observed a single time. The source material was PBMCs or a T cell subset sorted from them (not recorded which). All receptors derive from a man aged 18-30 years who had mild COVID-19 (a few samples of this study predate the infection). Cell type and time point are not known. Both conserved end residues are part of each CDR3. The D gene is left open where the match is weak. Clone size is given for some rows only: seen once, a few or many times, or a class if the clone is expanded.

clone size: few
V gene: TRBV12-3/TRBV12-4
J gene: TRBJ2-5
D gene: TRBD2
CDR3 DNA: TGTGCCAGCAGTTTAGGGACTAGGGGCTTCAGGAAGACCCAGTACTTC
CDR3 protein: CASSLGTRGFRKTQYF

clone size: many
V gene: TRBV5-6
J gene: TRBJ2-1
D gene: NA
CDR3 DNA: TGTGCCAGCAGCTTGGTCGTGGCTAATCGTCATGAGCAGTTCTTC
CDR3 protein: CASSLVVANRHEQFF

clone size: few
V gene: TRBV5-1
J gene: TRBJ2-3
D gene: TRBD1
CDR3 DNA: TGCGCCAGCAGCGTGACAGGGAACGGGGGCACAGATACGCAGTATTTT
CDR3 protein: CASSVTGNGGTDTQYF

clone size: NA
V gene: TRBV2
J gene: TRBJ2-6
D gene: TRBD1
CDR3 DNA: TGTGCCAGCAGTGGCGACAGGGTTGGGGCCAACGTCCTGACTTTC
CDR3 protein: CASSGDRVGANVLTF

clone size: few
V gene: TRBV6-5
J gene: TRBJ2-3
D gene: NA
CDR3 DNA: TGTGCCACCAGAGGGTTCCGGGGGGCAACAGATACGCAGTATTTT
CDR3 protein: CATRGFRGATDTQYF

clone size: many
V gene: TRBV9
J gene: TRBJ2-3
D gene: TRBD2
CDR3 DNA: TGTGCCAGCAGCGCCGGGACTAGCGGGGTTGATACGCAGTATTTT
CDR3 protein: CASSAGTSGVDTQYF

clone size: NA
V gene: TRBV7-2
J gene: TRBJ2-5
D gene: NA
CDR3 DNA: TGTGCCAGCAGCGCGGGTCCAACGGGGACCCAGTACTTC
CDR3 protein: CASSAGPTGTQYF

clone size: many
V gene: TRBV5-1
J gene: TRBJ2-5
D gene: NA
CDR3 DNA: TGCGCCAGCAGCTCCAGCCCGGGGCAACAAGAGACCCAGTACTTC
CDR3 protein: CASSSSPGQQETQYF

clone size: NA
V gene: TRBV11-2
J gene: TRBJ2-7
D gene: TRBD2
CDR3 DNA: TGTGCCAGCAGCACCACCGTACTAGCGACGCGTCTCTACGAGCAGTACTTC
CDR3 protein: CASSTTVLATRLYEQYF

clone size: few
V gene: TRBV11-2
J gene: TRBJ2-3
D gene: NA
CDR3 DNA: TGTGCCAGCAGCTCCGCGGATACGCAGTATTTT
CDR3 protein: CASSSADTQYF

clone size: few
V gene: TRBV20-1
J gene: TRBJ2-1
D gene: TRBD2
CDR3 DNA: TGCAGTGTCAGGGGTCGGGGGGGATACAATGAGCAGTTCTTC
CDR3 protein: CSVRGRGGYNEQFF

clone size: NA
V gene: TRBV5-8
J gene: TRBJ1-5
D gene: NA
CDR3 DNA: TGTGCCAGCAGTCTCTCAGGGTCTCGCAATCAGCCCCAGCATTTT
CDR3 protein: CASSLSGSRNQPQHF

clone size: few
V gene: TRBV7-2
J gene: TRBJ1-2
D gene: TRBD1
CDR3 DNA: TGTGCCAGCCATGCCCCCGGGACAGGAGCTAACTATGGCTACACCTTC
CDR3 protein: CASHAPGTGANYGYTF

clone size: NA
V gene: TRBV20-1
J gene: TRBJ1-5
D gene: TRBD1
CDR3 DNA: TGCAGTGCTAGACTTGGACAGGGGGCGATGAGGAATCAGCCCCAGCATTTT
CDR3 protein: CSARLGQGAMRNQPQHF

clone size: few
V gene: TRBV12-3/TRBV12-4
J gene: TRBJ1-5
D gene: NA
CDR3 DNA: TGTGCCAGCAGTCTAGACAGCCAAAAGCCCCAGCATTTT
CDR3 protein: CASSLDSQKPQHF

clone size: few
V gene: TRBV11-2
J gene: TRBJ2-3
D gene: NA
CDR3 DNA: TGTGCCAGCAGCTTATCGGGCGGCGATACGCAGTATTTT
CDR3 protein: CASSLSGGDTQYF

clone size: few
V gene: TRBV18
J gene: TRBJ2-7
D gene: NA
CDR3 DNA: TGTGCCAGCTCACCAAGGCAGCGCTACTCCTACGAGCAGTACTTC
CDR3 protein: CASSPRQRYSYEQYF

clone size: many
V gene: TRBV7-9
J gene: TRBJ2-5
D gene: NA
CDR3 DNA: TGTGCCAGCAGCTTTACGCTTACCGAGACCCAGTACTTC
CDR3 protein: CASSFTLTETQYF

clone size: many
V gene: TRBV12-3/TRBV12-4
J gene: TRBJ2-2
D gene: TRBD1
CDR3 DNA: TGTGCCAGCAGGTGGATGGGGACAGGGAGCACCGGGGAGCTGTTTTTT
CDR3 protein: CASRWMGTGSTGELFF

clone size: NA
V gene: TRBV7-8
J gene: TRBJ2-2
D gene: NA
CDR3 DNA: TGTGCCAGCAGCCCGTCCTCGGGCGGAGGGCCCGGGGAGCTGTTTTTT
CDR3 protein: CASSPSSGGGPGELFF

clone size: many
V gene: TRBV20-1
J gene: TRBJ2-3
D gene: TRBD2
CDR3 DNA: TGCAGTGCCACGGGACTAGCGGGGACAAACACAGATACGCAGTATTTT
CDR3 protein: CSATGLAGTNTDTQYF

clone size: NA
V gene: TRBV7-2
J gene: TRBJ1-5
D gene: NA
CDR3 DNA: TGTGCCAGCAGCTTAGAGGGAAGGCAGCCCCAGCATTTT
CDR3 protein: CASSLEGRQPQHF

clone size: many
V gene: TRBV20-1
J gene: TRBJ2-2
D gene: TRBD2
CDR3 DNA: TGCAGTGCTAGAGATCTCATGGGACTAGCGGGGGACACCGGGGAGCTGTTTTTT
CDR3 protein: CSARDLMGLAGDTGELFF

clone size: few
V gene: TRBV20-1
J gene: TRBJ2-3
D gene: TRBD2
CDR3 DNA: TGCAGTGCTAGAAATCCGGGGGGGCCGGGAGATACGCAGTATTTT
CDR3 protein: CSARNPGGPGDTQYF

clone size: many
V gene: TRBV7-6
J gene: TRBJ2-5
D gene: NA
CDR3 DNA: TGTGCCAGCAGCTTAGCGCAGAAATCGGAGACCCAGTACTTC
CDR3 protein: CASSLAQKSETQYF

clone size: many
V gene: TRBV7-2
J gene: TRBJ2-5
D gene: TRBD2
CDR3 DNA: TGTGCCAGCAGCTTAGGTGGCGGGGGGGCCGACAAAGAGACCCAGTACTTC
CDR3 protein: CASSLGGGGADKETQYF

clone size: few
V gene: TRBV6-5
J gene: TRBJ2-5
D gene: NA
CDR3 DNA: TGTGCCAGCAGTTTACGGATCCAAGAGACCCAGTACTTC
CDR3 protein: CASSLRIQETQYF

clone size: few
V gene: TRBV9
J gene: TRBJ1-6
D gene: TRBD1
CDR3 DNA: TGTGCCAGCAGCCCCCAAGGGACAGCTATTAATTCACCCCTCCACTTT
CDR3 protein: CASSPQGTAINSPLHF